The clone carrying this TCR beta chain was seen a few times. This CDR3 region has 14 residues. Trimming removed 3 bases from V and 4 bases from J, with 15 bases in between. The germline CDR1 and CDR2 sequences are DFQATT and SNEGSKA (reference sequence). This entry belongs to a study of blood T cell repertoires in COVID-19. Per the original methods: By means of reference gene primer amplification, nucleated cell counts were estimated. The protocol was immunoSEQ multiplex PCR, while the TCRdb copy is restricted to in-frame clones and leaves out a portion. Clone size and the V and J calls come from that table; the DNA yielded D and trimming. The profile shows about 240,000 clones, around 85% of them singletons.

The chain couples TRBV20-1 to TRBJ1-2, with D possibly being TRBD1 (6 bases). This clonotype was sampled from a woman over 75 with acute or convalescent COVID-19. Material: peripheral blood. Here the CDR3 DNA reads TGCAGTGCTAGTGGTTGGGGGCGCGCCTATGGCTACACCTTC. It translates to CSASGWGRAYGYTF.